The T cell receptor (beta chain) described here comes from a study of cytomegalovirus exposure and HLA in healthy donors. Findings of the study overall: Associated with HLA alleles at 0.05 false discovery rate in a later analysis were approximately 17,000 TCR beta sequences. Later on, an analysis found that several of the most significant clusters appeared to be linked to common viral pathogens, which included parvovirus B19.

Comments on this clone: Its antigen is not known.

Samples came from healthy bone marrow donors. Donors were nominally healthy when sampled, though unrecorded immune exposures were likely. The V segment lost 4 bases and the J segment 6 bases; nucleotides outside the gene matches: 15. The CDR3 consists of 16 residues. CDR1 KGHSH and CDR2 LQKENI come from the germline V gene. Use of 60 Vbeta and 13 Jbeta primers characterized the PCR. Libraries were prepared by immunoSEQ multiplex PCR; TCRdb keeps only in-frame clonotypes and omits some of them. Of more than 90,000 clones listed, around 74% are singletons. The sequenced sample consisted of PBMCs. The receptor was isolated from a man in his forties or fifties in good health and CMV-seropositive. J is TRBJ2-7 and V is TRBV18; TRBD2 aligns across 7 bases. The CDR3 region has the DNA TGTGCCAGCTCACTGAGGGAGGCGGGAGATTCTGTCGAGCAGTACTTC. As protein: CASSLREAGDSVEQYF.